Following are 9 T cell receptor beta chains from one sample sequenced in a study of tumor and adjacent non-tumor tissue in lung cancer. RNA was extracted from bulk tissue without any cell sorting. More than 3 cm separated this lung sample from the edge of the tumor. The library came from three nested PCR rounds adapted from ARM-PCR protocols. TCRdb independently ran MiXCR on the multiplex PCR reads; one entry per CDR3 protein. The table shows over 35,000 distinct CDR3 sequences, with approximately 57% occurring only once. The sample consisted of distant non-tumor lung tissue. These receptors originate from a man aged 45-60 years with non-small cell lung cancer.

Comments on this clonotype: The junction differs from germline at one of its ends, possibly a read error. This rearrangement joins TRBV4-2 to TRBJ1-6; D is undetermined. Germline V CDR1 and CDR2: LGHNA, YNFKEQ. The CDR3 covers 16 residues. CDR3 coding DNA: TGTGCCAGCAGCCTCGGTCTGAGGAGGTCGAATTCACCCCTCCATTTT. Translation: CASSLGLRRSNSPLHF.

The chain carries TRBV6-5 and TRBJ1-2, with D perhaps matching TRBD1 (5 bases). This CDR3 comprises 15 residues. Germline-derived CDR1 and CDR2 are MNHEY and SVGAGI. The V end lost 0 bases, the J end lost 8 bases, and 16 bases lay between the germline ends. This CDR3 reads CASSYSINQGWGYTF. CDR3 coding DNA: TGTGCCAGCAGTTACTCGATAAACCAGGGTTGGGGCTACACCTTC.

This rearrangement joins TRBV5-5 to TRBJ1-6, with D unclear. Germline V gives CDR1 SGHKS, CDR2 YYEKEE (reference sequence). Trimming cost V 1 base and J 7 bases, with 12 bases left between them. The CDR3 is 15 residues long. CDR3 sequence reads: CASSLQLRRNSPLHF. CDR3 coding DNA: TGTGCCAGCAGCTTGCAGCTCAGGCGAAATTCACCCCTCCACTTT. The variable domain in full, completed from reference TRBV5-5 and TRBJ1-6, reads DAGVTQSPTHLIKTRGQQVTLRCSPISGHKSVSWYQQVLGQGPQFIFQYYEKEERGRGNFPDRFSARQFPNYSSELNVNALLLGDSALYLCASSLQLRRNSPLHFGNGTRLTVT.

This chain joins TRBV20-1 and TRBJ1-4; unclear D gene. Between the trimmed V and J ends, which lost 0 bases and 6 bases, there was a span of 8 bases. The CDR3 extends over 13 amino acids. In germline, CDR1 is DFQATT, CDR2 SNEGSKA (reference sequence). The CDR3 sequence: CSARENTDEKLFF. Here the CDR3 DNA reads TGCAGTGCTAGAGAAAACACTGATGAAAAACTGTTTTTT.

By sample fraction, this clonotype is medium-sized. The V call is TRBV6-5, the J call TRBJ1-2; TRBD1 matches 9 bases. The V and J ends lost 4 bases and 8 bases, in that order; junction bases with no gene match: 11. The CDR3 spans 15 residues. The germline V gene encodes CDR1 MNHEY and CDR2 SVGAGI. The CDR3 DNA reads TGTGCCAGCAGTTCCACCTTTACAGGGGGCGTCGGCTACACCTTC. Its translation is CASSSTFTGGVGYTF.

This chain joins TRBV29-1 and TRBJ2-5, with 11 bases matching TRBD2. Germline CDR1 SQVTM, CDR2 ANQGSEA. This CDR3 region has 13 residues. Written as DNA, the CDR3 is TGCAGTGTTACGACTAGCGGGGAGGAGACCCAGTACTTC. The encoded protein is CSVTTSGEETQYF.

The CDR3 DNA is TGTGCCAGTAGTACTTCCGGGACAGGGGTATACGAGCAGTACTTC. Translated: CASSTSGTGVYEQYF. This sequence joins TRBV19 and TRBJ2-7, with 10 bases matching TRBD1. Germline CDR1 and CDR2: LNHDA and SQIVND (reference sequence). The ends lost 4 bases at V and 4 bases at J; junction bases unmatched: 7. The CDR3 length is 15 residues.

This clonotype has ten or more counts. Because it lacks the conserved phenylalanine or tryptophan at the end, this CDR3 is likely a read error. The chain recombines TRBV11-2 with TRBJ2-7; 7 bases align to TRBD1. The CDR3 loop spans 15 amino acids. Germline V gives CDR1 SGHAT, CDR2 FQNNGV. V lost 5 bases and J lost 6; bases outside the gene matches: 13. In DNA form, the CDR3 reads TGTGCCAGCAGCCAAGGCCAGGGGGAAGTCGGCGAGCAGTACTCC. Translating it yields CASSQGQGEVGEQYS.

CDR3 nucleotides: TGCGCCAGCAGCACGACGATTGGGGGTGTCGAGCAGTACTTC. Residues: CASSTTIGGVEQYF. The chain couples TRBV5-1 to TRBJ2-7; D might be TRBD1 or TRBD2, each matching 5 bases. Deletions cut 4 bases from V and 6 bases from J, with 17 bases between. This CDR3 is built from 14 residues. Germline loops: CDR1 SGHRS, CDR2 YFSETQ.